A single sample gave rise to the 18 T cell receptor beta chains below, sequenced in a study of OX40 agonist ivuxolimab in advanced cancers. The repertoire was sequenced with immunoSEQ multiplex PCR; TCRdb's copy has only in-frame clones and lacks some. This table has approximately 82,000 clones, 75% to 90% appearing once. Sequences were derived from CD4+ or CD8+ T cells sorted from blood, sampled in a trial of the OX40 agonist ivuxolimab. The receptor source for this set is an adult with an advanced solid tumor such as melanoma, head and neck, liver or kidney cancer.

Comment on this clone: Other DNA sequences within the sample encode an identical CDR3. The rearrangement links TRBV6-5 to TRBJ1-5, with TRBD1 matching over 7 bases. The CDR3 consists of 13 residues. V shed 5 bases, J shed 5 bases, and the junction held 3 bases outside the gene matches. The germline gives CDR1 MNHEY, CDR2 SVGAGI. CDR3 amino acids: CASSRDRDQPQHF. The CDR3 DNA reads as TGTGCCAGCAGTCGCGACAGGGATCAGCCCCAGCATTTT.

The chain employs TRBV19 and TRBJ1-2; D unresolved. Trimming shortened V by 6 bases and J by 2 bases, and 13 bases separated the two germline ends. Germline lookup yields CDR1 LNHDA and CDR2 SQIVND (reference sequence). This CDR3 spans 14 amino acids. The chain's CDR3 is CASSSRGGNYGYTF. DNA of the CDR3: TGTGCCAGTAGCTCCAGAGGAGGCAACTATGGCTACACCTTC.

The rearrangement links TRBV5-1 to TRBJ1-3, with D unclear. This CDR3 spans 15 amino acids. Per the germline V gene, CDR1 is SGHRS and CDR2 is YFSETQ. V shed 5 bases and J shed 7 bases, with 19 bases lying between them. The CDR3 coding sequence is TGCGCCAGCAGAAATACGGGTTCTCTAGGGAACACCATATATTTT. Residues: CASRNTGSLGNTIYF.

The chain is built from TRBV14 and TRBJ1-1; the D is unclear. The CDR3 is made up of 14 amino acids. CDR1 and CDR2 (germline): SGHDN, FVKESK. The V and J ends lost 6 bases and 0 bases respectively, with 11 bases between them. CDR3 sequence: CASRVGGLNTEAFF. Here the CDR3 DNA reads TGTGCCAGCAGGGTAGGAGGACTGAACACTGAAGCTTTCTTT.

The chain employs TRBV28 and TRBJ1-2, with 7 bases lining up with TRBD1. With 6 bases clipped from V and 8 bases from J, the junction kept 9 bases outside the gene matches. The CDR3 is 13 amino acids. Germline V gene sequence: CDR1 MDHEN, CDR2 SYDVKM. The CDR3 sequence is CASSFTDREGYTF. The CDR3 DNA reads TGTGCCAGCAGCTTTACTGACAGGGAGGGCTACACCTTC.

This clone was seen more than once but under ten times. This sequence joins TRBV7-9 and TRBJ2-7; weak D call: TRBD2 (5 bases). V was clipped by 2 bases and J by 4 bases, with 12 bases between them. Germline CDR1 SEHNR, CDR2 FQNEAQ (reference sequence). The CDR3 spans 14 residues. CDR3 nucleotides: TGTGCCAGCAGCTTAAGTTTCGAGGGATACGAGCAGTACTTC. Its translation is CASSLSFEGYEQYF.

In this sample, this clone turned up once. V and J are TRBV28 and TRBJ1-1, with D possibly being TRBD1 (6 bases). The CDR3 is 15 residues long. The V gene lost 6 bases and the J gene lost 3 bases, with 17 bases spanning the gap. The germline V gene has CDR1 MDHEN and CDR2 SYDVKM. CDR3 residues: CASSPNRARHTEAFF. For the CDR3, the DNA is TGTGCCAGCAGCCCTAACAGGGCCCGCCACACTGAAGCTTTCTTT.

Comments on this clone: The junction departs from the called germline gene at one end, perhaps through a read error. V and J are TRBV27 and TRBJ1-6; tentatively, D is TRBD1 (6 bases). CDR1 and CDR2 (germline): MNHEY, SMNVEV (reference sequence). This CDR3 has 17 residues. For the CDR3, the DNA is TGTGCCAGCAGTCCTATCTTGACAGGCCCCTACAATTCACCCCTCCACTTT. Protein: CASSPILTGPYNSPLHF.

The CDR3 here is CASSFRDRITYGYTF. The CDR3 coding sequence is TGTGCCAGCAGTTTCCGGGACCGAATAACCTATGGCTACACCTTC. The V and J genes are TRBV6-5 and TRBJ1-2; the D gene is possibly TRBD1 (5 bases). CDR1 is MNHEY, CDR2 SVGAGI, per germline. V lost 4 bases and J lost 4, with 16 bases in between. The CDR3 runs to 15 residues.

The gene calls are TRBV15 and TRBJ1-3; possible D gene TRBD1, 5 bases. In germline, CDR1 is LNHNV, CDR2 YYDKDF (reference sequence). V was clipped by 6 bases and J by 2 bases, with 14 bases between them. CDR3 size: 15 residues. CDR3 DNA: TGTGCCACCAGTAACTTGGGGGATACTGGAAACACCATATATTTT. Encoded protein: CATSNLGDTGNTIYF.

This chain joins TRBV7-9 and TRBJ1-5, with 7 bases that match TRBD1. CDR3 size: 15 residues. In germline, CDR1 is SEHNR, CDR2 FQNEAQ (reference sequence). Trimming took 10 bases from V and 1 from J; bases not matched to a gene: 10. The CDR3 DNA reads TGTGCCATTACAGGGATCAGGGGGAGCAATCAGCCCCAGCATTTT. Translation gives CAITGIRGSNQPQHF.

V and J are TRBV4-1 and TRBJ2-5; D call uncertain. V gave up 2 bases and J gave up 4 bases, with 5 bases separating them. Germline assignment: CDR1 MGHRA and CDR2 YSYEKL. The CDR3 has 12 residues. The CDR3 spells CASSQPLETQYF. In DNA form, the CDR3 reads TGCGCCAGCAGCCAACCCCTAGAGACCCAGTACTTC.

V usage is TRBV10-3 and J usage is TRBJ2-7; 8 bases fit TRBD2. This CDR3 region has 12 residues. The germline V gene encodes CDR1 ENHRY and CDR2 SYGVKD. J was trimmed by 3 bases and V by 10 bases; bases with no gene match: 5. For the CDR3, the DNA is TGTGCCACCAGGGCGGGGGGCTACGAGCAGTACTTC. It codes for CATRAGGYEQYF.

The DNA for the CDR3 is TGTGCCAGCAGTTTAACCGGGGAGCTGTTTTTT. This sequence encodes CASSLTGELFF. The chain carries TRBV28 and TRBJ2-2; D call uncertain. The V gene lost 2 bases and the J gene lost 5 bases, with 0 bases spanning the gap. The CDR3 totals 11 residues. CDR1 is MDHEN, CDR2 SYDVKM, per germline.

This clone has more than one count but fewer than ten. The chain links TRBV6-5 to TRBJ1-6, with 7 nucleotides matching TRBD1. Germline V gene data show CDR1 as MNHEY and CDR2 as SVGAGI. This CDR3 contains 16 residues. V was clipped by 0 bases and J by 8 bases; unmatched bases: 7. DNA of the CDR3: TGTGCCAGCAGTTACTCCGCCAACAGGGGCGATTCACCCCTCCACTTT. The encoded protein is CASSYSANRGDSPLHF.

This clone was observed once. V usage is TRBV28 and J usage is TRBJ1-5; weak D call: TRBD1 (6 bases). V lost 6 bases and J lost 4, with 25 bases in between. Germline V lookup: CDR1 MDHEN, CDR2 SYDVKM. This CDR3 region has 18 residues. The CDR3 reads CASSLGFGGDSANQPQHF. The CDR3, as DNA: TGTGCCAGCAGCCTAGGGTTTGGGGGCGACTCCGCTAATCAGCCCCAGCATTTT.

This chain joins TRBV5-4 and TRBJ2-3; perhaps D is TRBD1 or TRBD2 (5 bases each). In germline, CDR1 is SGHNT, CDR2 YYREEE (reference sequence). V was pared by 0 bases and J by 6 bases, with 11 bases between. This CDR3 comprises 14 residues. This CDR3 is CASSLERGGDTQYF. The CDR3, as DNA: TGTGCCAGCAGCTTGGAGAGGGGCGGTGATACGCAGTATTTT.

CDR3 coding DNA: TGTGCCAGCAGTTCGGCCAGTGGGTTCGGCACAGATACGCAGTATTTT. This gives the protein CASSSASGFGTDTQYF. The chain uses TRBV28 and TRBJ2-3; D ambiguous. The V end was cut by 4 bases, the J end by 1 base, with 15 bases between. The CDR3 totals 16 residues. Looked up from germline, CDR1 is MDHEN and CDR2 is SYDVKM.